Below are 11 T cell receptor beta chains sequenced from a single sample in a study of human T cells and chemical hapten exposure. TCRdb recomputed calls from the RACE reads with MiXCR, one row per CDR3 protein. The repertoire consists of approximately 97,000 distinct CDR3 sequences, with roughly 8% occurring once and the leading ten covering around 3%. Indicated time point: healthy volunteer bleed at 2 weeks. Unfractionated whole blood served as the source for total RNA extraction. Sequencing was performed on whole blood. The receptor source for this set is a female donor in good health. Some clones in this sample may be carry-over from other donors' samples.

The table lists this clonotype with a few counts. The chain links TRBV12-3 or TRBV12-4 to TRBJ2-7; tentatively, D is TRBD2 (6 bases). Trimming took off 6 bases at V and 4 bases at J, with 13 bases between the two ends. The CDR3 extends over 13 amino acids. The CDR3 spells CASSKGLTYEQYF. For the CDR3, the DNA is TGTGCCAGCAGCAAGGGACTGACATACGAGCAGTACTTC.

This clonotype occurred many times. V is TRBV12-3 or TRBV12-4 and J is TRBJ1-4, with 7 positions matching TRBD1. This CDR3 is 16 amino acids long. The J segment lost 10 bases and the V segment lost 4 bases, leaving 15 bases of the junction unmatched. CDR3 residues: CASSSRGGASFGKLFF. The CDR3 nucleotides are TGTGCCAGCAGTTCCCGAGGGGGCGCGAGTTTCGGAAAACTGTTTTTT.

This clonotype was picked up a small number of times. J is TRBJ1-5 and V is TRBV12-3 or TRBV12-4; perhaps TRBD1 as D (5 bases). The CDR3 length is 14 residues. V was cut by 6 bases and J by 7 bases, with 16 bases left in between. CDR3: CASRLVGVGQPQHF. The CDR3, as DNA: TGTGCCAGCAGACTCGTAGGGGTTGGACAGCCCCAGCATTTT.

The chain uses TRBV4-2 and TRBJ2-6; D may match TRBD1 or TRBD2 (6 bases each). Germline CDR1 is LGHNA and CDR2 is YNFKEQ. There are 16 residues in the CDR3. The V and J ends lost 7 bases and 0 bases respectively, with 13 bases between them. The CDR3 region is CASKGGQSSGANVLTF. Written as DNA, the CDR3 is TGTGCCAGCAAGGGGGGACAAAGCTCTGGGGCCAACGTCCTGACTTTC.

This chain connects TRBV11-2 to TRBJ1-5; no firm D call. The germline CDR1 and CDR2 sequences are SGHAT and FQNNGV. With 5 bases removed from V and 1 base from J, the gap between germline ends came to 9 bases. The length of the CDR3 is 14 residues. The CDR3 loop reads CASSPRRSNQPQHF. In DNA, the CDR3 is TGTGCCAGCAGCCCCCGCCGGAGCAATCAGCCCCAGCATTTT.

Ten or more counts support this clonotype. V is TRBV4-2 and J is TRBJ1-5; unclear D gene. Trimming cost V 0 bases and J 5 bases, with 14 bases left between them. The CDR3 sequence is 16 residues long. Germline V gene sequence: CDR1 LGHNA, CDR2 YNFKEQ. CDR3 nucleotides: TGTGCCAGCAGCCAAGAACTCGCAGAGTACGATCAGCCCCAGCATTTT. Protein sequence: CASSQELAEYDQPQHF.

This chain uses TRBV28 with TRBJ2-7, with 7 bases fitting TRBD2. The germline V gene encodes CDR1 MDHEN and CDR2 SYDVKM. V shed 8 bases, J shed 7 bases, and the junction held 11 bases outside the gene matches. The CDR3 runs 13 residues. CDR3 DNA sequence: TGTGCCAGCGCGGCTAGCGGAGTACGGGAGCAGTACTTC. Translated: CASAASGVREQYF. Full variable domain (rest looked up from reference TRBV28 and TRBJ2-7): DVKVTQSSRYLVKRTGEKVFLECVQDMDHENMFWYRQDPGLGLRLIYFSYDVKMKEKGDIPEGYSVSREKKERFSLILESASTNQTSMYLCASAASGVREQYFGPGTRLTVT.

This clonotype was seen a handful of times. The V gene is TRBV27, the J gene TRBJ2-4, with D tentatively TRBD1 or TRBD2 (5 bases each). The germline V and J ends were trimmed by 5 bases and 9 bases, with 17 bases remaining between them. The germline CDR1 and CDR2 sequences are MNHEY and SMNVEV (reference sequence). The CDR3 sequence is 14 residues long. The CDR3: CASSPLTRDAIQYF. For the CDR3, the DNA is TGTGCCAGCAGTCCACTCACCCGGGACGCCATTCAGTACTTC.

This clonotype appeared a few times. This chain connects TRBV25-1 to TRBJ1-2, with D tentatively TRBD1 (5 bases). Trimming cost V 6 bases and J 3 bases, with 20 bases left between them. CDR1 and CDR2 from the germline V gene are MGHDK and SYGVNS. The CDR3 loop spans 16 amino acids. DNA of the CDR3: TGTGCCAGCAGCCCCCCTGGAAGGGGCCGCGACTATGGCTACACCTTC. Protein product: CASSPPGRGRDYGYTF.

The chain carries TRBV4-1 and TRBJ2-1, with TRBD2 identical over 8 bases. This CDR3 has 15 amino acids. Germline V gene lookup returns CDR1 MGHRA and CDR2 YSYEKL. Losses at the gene ends were 4 bases for V and 10 bases for J; bases not matched to a gene: 12. The chain's CDR3 is CASSPGGGRLAEQFF. In DNA form, the CDR3 reads TGCGCCAGCAGCCCCGGAGGGGGGCGACTAGCGGAGCAGTTCTTC.

The chain combines TRBV5-1 with TRBJ1-1; TRBD1 might be the D (5 bases). V was shortened by 0 bases and J by 2 bases, with 11 bases between the two germline ends. CDR1 is SGHRS, CDR2 YFSETQ, per germline. This CDR3 comprises 15 residues. DNA for the CDR3: TGCGCCAGCAGCTTGGTTACGGGGGGAAACACTGAAGCTTTCTTT. As protein: CASSLVTGGNTEAFF.